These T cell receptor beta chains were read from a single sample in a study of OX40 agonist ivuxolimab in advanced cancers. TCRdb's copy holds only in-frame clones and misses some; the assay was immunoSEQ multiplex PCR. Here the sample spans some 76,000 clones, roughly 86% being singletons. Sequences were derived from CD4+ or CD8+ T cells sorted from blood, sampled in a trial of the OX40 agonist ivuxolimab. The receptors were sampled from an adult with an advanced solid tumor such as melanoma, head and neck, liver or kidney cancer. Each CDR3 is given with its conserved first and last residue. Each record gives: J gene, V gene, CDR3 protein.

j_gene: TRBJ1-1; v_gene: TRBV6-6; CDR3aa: CASSFQGADTEAFF
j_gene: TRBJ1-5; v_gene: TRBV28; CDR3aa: CASSSTGLWSNQPQHF
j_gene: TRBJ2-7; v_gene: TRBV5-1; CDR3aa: CASSFQTGGREQYF
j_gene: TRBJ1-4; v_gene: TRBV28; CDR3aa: CAGSFVGSNEKLFF
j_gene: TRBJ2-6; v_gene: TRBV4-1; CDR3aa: CASSQRTTGNAPGANVLTF
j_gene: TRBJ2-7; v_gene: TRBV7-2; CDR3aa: CASSPSSGYEQYF
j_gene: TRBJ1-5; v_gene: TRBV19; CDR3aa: CASTAEGSEPQHF
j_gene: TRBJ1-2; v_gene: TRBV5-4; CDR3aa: CASSSGKDYGYTF
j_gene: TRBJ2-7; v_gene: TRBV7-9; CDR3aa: CASSSYSGRYEQYF
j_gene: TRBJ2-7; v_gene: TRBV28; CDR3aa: CASSLLRQLQYF
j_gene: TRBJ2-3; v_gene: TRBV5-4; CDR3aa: CASSLRLAGSDTQYF
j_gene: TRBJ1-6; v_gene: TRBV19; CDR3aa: CASRAFQGATNSPLHF
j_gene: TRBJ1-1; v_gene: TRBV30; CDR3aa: CAWSRGDREGTEAFF
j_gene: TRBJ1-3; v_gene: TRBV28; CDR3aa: CASTPGGAGNTIYF
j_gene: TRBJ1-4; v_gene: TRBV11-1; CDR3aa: CASSSLEPGAVEKLFF
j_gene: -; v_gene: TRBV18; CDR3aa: CASSPSGSYEQYF
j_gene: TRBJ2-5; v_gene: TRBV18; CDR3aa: CASSPGGGAFFETQYF
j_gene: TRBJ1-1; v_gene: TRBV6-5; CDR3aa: CASKPGTGNTEAFF
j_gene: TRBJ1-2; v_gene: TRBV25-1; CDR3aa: CASSELGPTEGYTF
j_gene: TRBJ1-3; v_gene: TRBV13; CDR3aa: CASSLAAGAGNTIYF
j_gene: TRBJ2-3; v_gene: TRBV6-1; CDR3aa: CASSEEDTQYF
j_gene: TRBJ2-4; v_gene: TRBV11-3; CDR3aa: CASSSLGGIQYF
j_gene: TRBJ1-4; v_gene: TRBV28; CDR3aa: CASSSPGTNEKLFF
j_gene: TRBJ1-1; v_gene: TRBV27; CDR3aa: CASSFRLRPEQNTEAFF
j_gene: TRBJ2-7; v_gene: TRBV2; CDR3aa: CASTPTSGSYEQYF
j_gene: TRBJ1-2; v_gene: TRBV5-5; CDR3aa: CASSPASGRAAGYTF
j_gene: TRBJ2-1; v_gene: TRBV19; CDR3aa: CASSPGPTRWSYNEQFF
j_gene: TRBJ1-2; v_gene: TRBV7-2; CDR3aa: CASNRQGEGGYTF
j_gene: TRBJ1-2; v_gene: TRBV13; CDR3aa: CASTRDYGYTF
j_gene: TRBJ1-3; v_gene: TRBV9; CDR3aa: CASSFRSGDTIYF
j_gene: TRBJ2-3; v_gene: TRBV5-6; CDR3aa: CASSLREADTQYF
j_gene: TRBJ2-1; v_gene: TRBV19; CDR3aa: CASTLGLASSYNEQFF
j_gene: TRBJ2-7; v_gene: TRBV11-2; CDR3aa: CASSLVSGGTYEQYF
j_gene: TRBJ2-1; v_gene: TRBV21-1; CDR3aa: CASSTLGGFFYNEQFF
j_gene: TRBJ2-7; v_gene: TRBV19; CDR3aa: CATGTGLPEQYF
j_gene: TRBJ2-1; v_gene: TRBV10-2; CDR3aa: CASSSTSSTYNEQFF
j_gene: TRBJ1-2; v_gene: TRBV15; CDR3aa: CATSRDPNSNYGYTF
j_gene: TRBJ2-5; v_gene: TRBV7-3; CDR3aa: CASSPSSAQETQYF
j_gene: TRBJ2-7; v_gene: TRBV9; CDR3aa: CASSASGLGYEQYF
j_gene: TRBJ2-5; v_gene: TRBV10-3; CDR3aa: CATTPMGGAGETQYF
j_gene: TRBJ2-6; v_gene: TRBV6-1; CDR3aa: CASRESSGANVLTF
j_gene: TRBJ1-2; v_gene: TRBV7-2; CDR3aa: CASSLNRGLDGYTF
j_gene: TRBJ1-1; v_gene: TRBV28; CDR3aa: CASSSVMNTEAFF
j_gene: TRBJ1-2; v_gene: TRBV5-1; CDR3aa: CASSSGTGRYDYGYTF
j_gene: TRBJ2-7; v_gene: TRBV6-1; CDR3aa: CASSEAVRHYEQYF
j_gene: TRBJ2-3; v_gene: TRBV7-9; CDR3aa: CASSLLAGGQGDTQYF
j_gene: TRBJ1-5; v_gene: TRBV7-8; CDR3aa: CASSLVPSQGGQPQHF
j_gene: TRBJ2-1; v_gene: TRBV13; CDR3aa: CASSLGLQSNEQFF
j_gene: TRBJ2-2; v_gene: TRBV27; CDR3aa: CASSFRSTNTGELFF
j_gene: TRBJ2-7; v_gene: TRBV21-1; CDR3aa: CASSPRLTGQGRAYEQYF
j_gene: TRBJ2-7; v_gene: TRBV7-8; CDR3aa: CASSLAKELKQYF
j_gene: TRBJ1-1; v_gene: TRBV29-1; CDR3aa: CSGQRVPNTEAFF
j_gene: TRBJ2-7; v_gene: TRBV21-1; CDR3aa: CASNPSPLTSGCSYEQYF
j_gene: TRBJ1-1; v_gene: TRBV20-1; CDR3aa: CSARVLDAAFF
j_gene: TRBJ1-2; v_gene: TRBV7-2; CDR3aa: CASSSGPISYNF
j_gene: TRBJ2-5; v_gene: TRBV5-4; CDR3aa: CASSLVLAGYQETQYF
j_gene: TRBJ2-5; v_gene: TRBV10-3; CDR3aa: CAISGTEETQYF
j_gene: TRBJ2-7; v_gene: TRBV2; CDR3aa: CASSSPFLYSYEQYF
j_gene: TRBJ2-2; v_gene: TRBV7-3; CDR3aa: CASSFNTGELFF